What follows is one T cell receptor (beta chain) and its context. Its antigen is still unknown. TCRdb re-derived calls from the RT-PCR reads in MiXCR, one entry per CDR3 protein. The data show around 18,000 distinct CDR3 sequences, 82% seen once. The sample originates from a study of yellow fever vaccine responses in identical twins. General study points: After vaccination, twins' T cell response reportedly seemed partly convergent, partly personalized.

The sequencing used T cells from blood (PBMCs), unsorted or a sorted subset (not recorded which), collected before or after yellow fever vaccination (not recorded which). The receptor was derived from a woman aged 18-29 years who received the yellow fever vaccine.

The CDR3 protein is CASSQEAARNEQFF. The DNA of the CDR3 is TGTGCCAGCAGCCAAGAGGCGGCCAGGAATGAGCAGTTCTTC. The chain is built from TRBV14 and TRBJ2-1; D is unresolved. There are 14 residues in the CDR3. Per germline, CDR1 SGHDN and CDR2 FVKESK. Trimming removed 0 bases from V and 7 bases from J, with 10 bases in between.